Included here is one T cell receptor (beta chain) sequence, with context. In the PCR, 60 Vbeta and 13 Jbeta primers were used. Produced via immunoSEQ multiplex PCR; TCRdb's table is partial and in-frame only. The table records over 150,000 clones, roughly 80% of them present only once. The sample is drawn from a study of cytomegalovirus exposure and HLA in healthy donors. The CDR3 is 15 amino acids. The germline V gene encodes CDR1 SGDLS and CDR2 YYNGEE. V was clipped by 3 bases and J by 2 bases, with 12 bases between them. The source is a woman between 18 and 30 years old in good health and CMV-seronegative. This rearrangement joins TRBV9 to TRBJ1-3; no clear D. Material for sequencing was PBMCs. The CDR3 nucleotides are TGTGCCAGCAGCGCGGCGGTTATAGCTGGAAACACCATATATTTT. This gives the protein CASSAAVIAGNTIYF. Combining the CDR3 with reference TRBV9 and TRBJ1-3 gives the whole variable domain DSGVTQTPKHLITATGQRVTLRCSPRSGDLSVYWYQQSLDQGLQFLIQYYNGEERAKGNILERFSAQQFPDLHSELNLSSLELGDSALYFCASSAAVIAGNTIYFGEGSWLTVV.